The 29 T cell receptor beta chains presented below share a single source sample, sequenced in a study of T-cell memory formation after mild COVID-19. TCRdb re-called the 5' RACE reads through MiXCR, storing one row per CDR3 protein. Altogether approximately 400,000 distinct CDR3 sequences are present, approximately 19% being singletons, with the ten largest covering under 25%. Specimen: PBMCs or a T cell subset sorted from them (not recorded which). Source of these receptors: a man aged 18 to 29 who had mild COVID-19 (a few samples of this study predate the infection). Cell type and time point are not known.

This clonotype has just a few counts. The J gene is TRBJ1-1, the V gene TRBV5-1; D is undetermined. The CDR3 runs to 13 residues. V lost 2 bases and J 1 base, leaving 6 bases between the germline ends. Germline CDR1 SGHRS, CDR2 YFSETQ. CDR3 sequence: CASSFRTNTEAFF. The CDR3 coding sequence is TGCGCCAGCAGCTTTCGCACGAACACTGAAGCTTTCTTT.

This clonotype has a handful of counts. The chain joins TRBV3-1 to TRBJ1-5, with a tentative D call TRBD1 (5 bases). This CDR3 contains 15 residues. V was cut by 1 base and J by 0 bases, with 7 bases left in between. The V gene's germline CDR1 is LGHDT and CDR2 YNNKEL (reference sequence). DNA for the CDR3: TGTGCCAGCAGCCAAGGCAGGGTTAGCAATCAGCCCCAGCATTTT. Translating gives CASSQGRVSNQPQHF.

This clonotype was picked up a small number of times. The chain uses TRBV12-3 or TRBV12-4 and TRBJ2-4; 9 nucleotides line up with TRBD2. The CDR3 is 14 residues long. V was clipped by 6 bases and J by 6 bases; unmatched bases: 6. The CDR3: CASRPAGGTNIQYF. CDR3 in DNA: TGTGCCAGCAGGCCAGCGGGGGGCACAAACATTCAGTACTTC.

This chain's CDR3 is CASSGTDQDHYGYTF. Written as DNA, the CDR3 is TGTGCCAGCAGTGGGACAGATCAAGACCACTATGGCTACACCTTC. V gene TRBV12-3 or TRBV12-4 combines with J gene TRBJ1-2, with 7 bases that match TRBD1. This CDR3 is 15 amino acids long. J was trimmed by 3 bases and V by 5 bases; bases with no gene match: 9.

This clonotype turned up a few times. The chain links TRBV12-3 or TRBV12-4 to TRBJ2-2; D call uncertain. CDR3 length: 14 residues. Trimming took 2 bases from V and 8 from J, leaving 12 bases between them. CDR3 nucleotide sequence: TGTGCCAGCAGTTTATTAAAGCAGCCTGGGGAGCTGTTTTTT. Amino acid sequence: CASSLLKQPGELFF.

This clonotype was recorded many times. The chain links TRBV3-1 to TRBJ2-1; D remains unclear. The germline V and J ends were trimmed by 4 bases and 2 bases, with 12 bases remaining between them. Germline V CDR1 and CDR2: LGHDT, YNNKEL (reference sequence). The CDR3 spans 15 residues. CDR3 coding DNA: TGTGCCAGCAGCCTAGGCGACCGGACCTACAATGAGCAGTTCTTC. Encoded protein: CASSLGDRTYNEQFF.

The J gene is TRBJ2-3, the V gene TRBV5-4; 9 nucleotides line up with TRBD1. The CDR3 consists of 14 residues. Germline lookup yields CDR1 SGHNT and CDR2 YYREEE (reference sequence). J gave up 4 bases and V 4 bases, and 4 bases lay outside the gene matches. The CDR3 DNA sequence: TGTGCCAGCAGCGCTCGGACAGGGGCAGATACGCAGTATTTT. Amino acids: CASSARTGADTQYF.

The chain carries TRBV27 and TRBJ2-2; D may be TRBD1 (5 bases). V dropped 7 bases and J dropped 4 bases, with 10 bases sitting between them. Germline-derived CDR1 and CDR2 are MNHEY and SMNVEV (reference sequence). This CDR3 has 13 residues. The CDR3 loop is CASKRGVTGELFF. CDR3 DNA sequence: TGTGCCAGCAAAAGGGGCGTCACCGGGGAGCTGTTTTTT.

This clonotype was recorded a few times. Likely a read error: the CDR3 ends without its conserved phenylalanine or tryptophan. This chain uses TRBV7-2 with TRBJ1-6; D remains unclear. Trimming removed 5 bases from V and 5 bases from J, with 4 bases in between. Per the germline V gene, CDR1 is SGHTA and CDR2 is FQGNSA. The CDR3 contains 12 residues. CDR3 residues: CASSANNSPLHL. The CDR3 DNA sequence: TGTGCCAGCAGCGCTAATAATTCACCCCTCCACCTT.

This clonotype appeared a few times. V and J are TRBV7-7 and TRBJ2-5, with a weak D call TRBD2 (6 bases). Germline V gives CDR1 SSHAT, CDR2 FNYEAQ (reference sequence). Deletions cut 6 bases from V and 5 bases from J, with 16 bases between. The CDR3 loop spans 14 amino acids. In nucleotides, the CDR3 is TGTGCCAGCAGTCCGGGGATCAGCGGGGAGACCCAGTACTTC. Protein product: CASSPGISGETQYF.

The chain recombines TRBV7-9 with TRBJ2-7; unclear D gene. The CDR3 consists of 13 residues. Germline V CDR1 and CDR2: SEHNR, FQNEAQ (reference sequence). Trimming stripped 0 bases from V and 3 bases from J, with 6 bases between. CDR3 nucleotides: TGTGCCAGCAGCTTAGCTGAACTCTACGAGCAGTACTTC. It encodes CASSLAELYEQYF.

The CDR3 protein is CASSSDLRYSYNEQFF. The CDR3 nucleotides are TGCGCCAGCAGCTCGGACCTTCGATACTCCTACAATGAGCAGTTCTTC. The gene calls are TRBV5-1 and TRBJ2-1; D ambiguous. V was cut by 3 bases and J by 0 bases, with 13 bases left in between. Per germline, CDR1 SGHRS and CDR2 YFSETQ. CDR3 length: 16 amino acids.

This clonotype has only a few counts. This rearrangement joins TRBV20-1 to TRBJ2-1; 8 bases map to TRBD1. The CDR3 runs 15 residues. Germline trimming cut 1 base from V and 0 bases from J; bases unmatched to any gene: 2. Germline V gene data show CDR1 as DFQATT and CDR2 as SNEGSKA (reference sequence). CDR3 sequence reads: CSARGQGPSYNEQFF. The CDR3 DNA follows: TGCAGTGCTAGAGGACAGGGGCCCTCCTACAATGAGCAGTTCTTC.

The chain combines TRBV13 with TRBJ2-3; 8 positions match TRBD2. CDR3 length: 16 residues. Losses at the gene ends were 5 bases for V and 5 bases for J; bases not matched to a gene: 12. Germline V CDR1 and CDR2: PRHDT, FYEKMQ (reference sequence). CDR3 DNA: TGTGCCAGCAGCCCGCGGGGGGCCCTGGGTGGAGATACGCAGTATTTT. This codes for CASSPRGALGGDTQYF.

This clonotype appeared a few times. V is TRBV7-2 and J is TRBJ2-5; 16 bases are a match to TRBD2. With V trimmed by 5 bases and J by 5 bases, 11 bases remained unmatched. The CDR3 sequence is 18 residues long. Germline V gene sequence: CDR1 SGHTA, CDR2 FQGNSA. The CDR3 DNA reads as TGTGCCAGCAGCACGGGACTAGCGGGGGGGCTCTGGGCGGAGACCCAGTACTTC. As protein: CASSTGLAGGLWAETQYF.

This clonotype was detected only a few times. This chain connects TRBV9 to TRBJ2-2; TRBD2 matches at 8 bases. This CDR3 has 16 residues. Germline lookup yields CDR1 SGDLS and CDR2 YYNGEE. V was clipped by 4 bases and J by 6 bases; unmatched bases: 11. The CDR3 DNA is TGTGCCAGCAGCCCCCGGGGGGGGCGCGGGGCCGGGGAGCTGTTTTTT. Translated: CASSPRGGRGAGELFF.

The chain employs TRBV9 and TRBJ2-1, with D possibly matching TRBD2 (6 bases). Trimming cost V 0 bases and J 6 bases, with 10 bases left between them. CDR1 and CDR2 (germline): SGDLS, YYNGEE. This CDR3 region has 14 residues. In DNA form, the CDR3 reads TGTGCCAGCAGCGTAGGGGGAGGTGTCAATGAGCAGTTCTTC. This translates into CASSVGGGVNEQFF.

The gene calls are TRBV5-1 and TRBJ2-5, with no clear D. The CDR3 is 14 residues long. Germline V gives CDR1 SGHRS, CDR2 YFSETQ. Trimming removed 2 bases from V and 2 bases from J, with 10 bases in between. The CDR3 coding sequence is TGCGCCAGCAGCTTCATACCTGGGCAAGAGACCCAGTACTTC. This translates into CASSFIPGQETQYF. Variable domain in full (rest from reference TRBV5-1 and TRBJ2-5): KAGVTQTPRYLIKTRGQQVTLSCSPISGHRSVSWYQQTPGQGLQFLFEYFSETQRNKGNFPGRFSGRQFSNSRSEMNVSTLELGDSALYLCASSFIPGQETQYFGPGTRLLVL.

This clonotype turned up a few times. This chain uses TRBV5-1 with TRBJ2-5, with 13 bases aligning to TRBD2. The V and J ends lost 4 bases and 5 bases, in that order; junction bases with no gene match: 11. The germline V gene has CDR1 SGHRS and CDR2 YFSETQ. The CDR3 spans 17 residues. The CDR3 nucleotides read TGCGCCAGCAGCAGCCGACTAGCGGGGGGCCCATGGGAGACCCAGTACTTC. Protein: CASSSRLAGGPWETQYF.

The sample holds many counts of this clonotype. The chain couples TRBV7-2 to TRBJ1-1; weak D call: TRBD1 (5 bases). Germline CDR1 is SGHTA and CDR2 is FQGNSA. The CDR3 runs 14 residues. V was clipped by 2 bases and J by 5 bases, with 12 bases between them. The CDR3: CASSLSAGRTEAFF. In nucleotides, the CDR3 is TGTGCCAGCAGCTTAAGTGCAGGGAGAACTGAAGCTTTCTTT. The entire variable domain, with the rest obtained from reference TRBV7-2 and TRBJ1-1, is as follows: GAGVSQSPSNKVTEKGKDVELRCDPISGHTALYWYRQSLGQGLEFLIYFQGNSAPDKSGLPSDRFSAERTGGSVSTLTIQRTQQEDSAVYLCASSLSAGRTEAFFGQGTRLTVV.

In its sample, this clonotype was seen a few times. The J gene is TRBJ1-5, the V gene TRBV11-2; D is unclear. Germline values: CDR1 SGHAT, CDR2 FQNNGV. V was trimmed by 6 bases and J by 3 bases, leaving 9 bases between them. CDR3 size: 13 residues. CDR3 residues: CASSLQNNQPQHF. CDR3 nucleotide sequence: TGTGCCAGCAGTTTACAGAACAATCAGCCCCAGCATTTT.

This clonotype has a handful of counts. The V call is TRBV5-1, the J call TRBJ2-1; possibly TRBD1 for D (5 bases). There are 14 residues in the CDR3. V lost 4 bases to trimming and J lost 6 bases, with 14 bases between them. Germline V lookup: CDR1 SGHRS, CDR2 YFSETQ. DNA of the CDR3: TGCGCCAGCAGCCCTACACTCCAGGGCAATGAGCAGTTCTTC. This translates into CASSPTLQGNEQFF.

The rearrangement joins TRBV7-9 to TRBJ1-2; D call uncertain. Germline CDR1 reads SEHNR; CDR2 reads FQNEAQ (reference sequence). CDR3 length: 11 residues. V was pared by 5 bases and J by 5 bases, with 6 bases between. CDR3 sequence: CASSPQYGYTF. The CDR3 DNA follows: TGTGCCAGCAGCCCGCAGTATGGCTACACCTTC.

The chain recombines TRBV30 with TRBJ1-5; D remains unclear. V was clipped by 2 bases and J by 2 bases, with 13 bases between them. Germline V CDR1 and CDR2: GTSNPN, SVGIG (reference sequence). CDR3 size: 15 residues. This chain's CDR3 is CAWSPDGLGNQPQHF. CDR3 coding DNA: TGTGCCTGGAGTCCGGACGGATTGGGCAATCAGCCCCAGCATTTT.

This chain connects TRBV7-3 to TRBJ2-2; 10 bases fit TRBD1. The CDR3 contains 12 residues. V was pared by 8 bases and J by 9 bases, with 3 bases of the junction left unmatched. Germline-derived CDR1 and CDR2 are SGHTA and FQGTGA. The CDR3 spells CASGQGGRELFF. The CDR3 DNA reads TGTGCCAGCGGACAGGGGGGTAGGGAGCTGTTTTTT.

This clonotype came up a few times. V and J are TRBV4-3 and TRBJ2-7; D is undetermined. The CDR3 is made up of 15 amino acids. Trimming shortened V by 0 bases and J by 1 base, and 10 bases separated the two germline ends. Per germline, CDR1 LGHNA and CDR2 YSLEER. The DNA for the CDR3 is TGCGCCAGCAGCCAAGATTACTCCTTTTCCTACGAGCAGTACTTC. Encoded protein: CASSQDYSFSYEQYF.

This chain links TRBV12-3 or TRBV12-4 with TRBJ1-5, with TRBD1 matching 9 bases. The trim removed 6 bases at V and 2 bases at J, leaving 2 bases unmatched. This CDR3 is built from 14 residues. The CDR3 DNA follows: TGTGCCAGCAGACAGGGGGCACGCAATCAGCCCCAGCATTTT. Encoded protein: CASRQGARNQPQHF.

This clonotype was seen only a few times. The chain uses TRBV20-1 and TRBJ1-2, with D hard to call. This CDR3 has 10 amino acids. Germline V gene sequence: CDR1 DFQATT, CDR2 SNEGSKA (reference sequence). V lost 0 bases to trimming and J lost 8 bases, with 4 bases between them. The CDR3 region is CSARDGGYTF. The CDR3 DNA sequence: TGCAGTGCTAGAGACGGAGGCTACACCTTC.

This clonotype has only a few counts. CDR3 sequence reads: CASSPSGGRYEQYF. Here the CDR3 DNA reads TGTGCCAGCAGCCCGAGCGGGGGGAGATACGAGCAGTACTTC. This rearrangement joins TRBV6-2 or TRBV6-3 to TRBJ2-7; 9 bases map to TRBD2. The CDR3 runs 14 residues. Losses at the gene ends were 6 bases for V and 4 bases for J; bases not matched to a gene: 7. Germline V CDR1 and CDR2: MNHEY, SVGEGT.